This T cell receptor beta chain was recovered during a study of T cells in Graves' hyperthyroidism and ophthalmopathy. V shed 0 bases and J 3 bases; nucleotides not matched to a gene: 4. The germline V gene has CDR1 DFQATT and CDR2 SNEGSKA (reference sequence). The CDR3 has 14 residues. Pregnant or lactating patients were excluded, as were those with uncontrolled infection or other autoimmune disease. Every diagnosis used clinical symptoms, serum thyroxine and TRAb, thyroid ultrasound and orbital computed tomography. Authors of the study amplified TCR beta CDR3 regions from RNA transcripts. The primer set for the first-round RT-PCR of the TCR CDR3 was HTBI. From the multiplex PCR reads, TCRdb called clonotypes with MiXCR, one entry per CDR3 protein. The data contain 300,000 to 500,000 distinct CDR3 sequences, around 15% of them seen just once; the ten biggest clones take up 25% to 30%.

V is TRBV20-1 and J is TRBJ2-7, with 8 bases identical to TRBD2. The sequencing sample was made of blood. The TCR sequence derives from a man aged 50 or older with Graves' ophthalmopathy. The chain's CDR3 is CSARESRGDYEQYF. CDR3 DNA: TGCAGTGCTAGAGAATCGCGGGGGGACTACGAGCAGTACTTC.